This T cell receptor beta chain came from a study of blood T cell repertoires in COVID-19 (dated by TCRdb to 2019 to 2021). Context from the whole study: Collaborator samples came from the United States, Italy and Spain and covered acute and convalescent phases of COVID-19. The repertoires were released in a freely available public database meant as a resource for research on the immune response to SARS-CoV-2. Samples were obtained from the ongoing ImmuneRACE study (first 160 participants) and from 950 to 1,500 subjects provided by 6 global collaborators. Where HLA class I and class II types were available, the types were taken from metadata supplied by the sample provider, not from assay-based typing. The prospective study material was composed of cDNA or gDNA derived from T cells, B-cell-depleted T cells, or PBMCs. Deeply sampled blood TCRbeta repertoires from subjects exposed to, actively infected with, or recovered from COVID-19 were included in the dataset. Nearly every sample came with metadata listing a de-identified subject ID, COVID-19 status, age in years and sex. Beyond this particular receptor, the publication reports: The quantity of clinical and demographic metadata differed by source and by participant and was supplied without curation.

CDR1 and CDR2 were assigned from the germline V gene as SGHNT and YENEEA. The CDR3, from cysteine to phenylalanine, totals 14 residues. Only the CDR3 portion is preserved as DNA: 42 bases, with reading frame beginning at the first base. Deletion took 2 bases off V and 1 base off J, with a span of 9 bases between the germline ends. On this clone: No antigen is known for it. Base-call qualities are not available, and no considerably larger clone is one nucleotide away.

The immunoSEQ Assay, a bias-controlled multiplex PCR, was used to amplify TCRbeta CDR3 regions from genomic DNA. The study's processing was this. Within the assay, amplification of reference gene primers was used to estimate how many nucleated cells each sample contained. Sequence reads were collapsed and filtered to measure the absolute abundance of every unique TCRbeta CDR3 rearrangement. For each sample, productive Simpson clonality was calculated as the square root of Simpson's diversity index over productive rearrangements. TCRdb mirrors the immuneACCESS table, restricted to in-frame sequences. Some clones are absent from its copies; in checked studies, under half trace to an unresolved V gene, and the reason for the others is unknown. Clone size and V and J calls were adopted from that table, with D and trimming inferred from the DNA. In all, the sample holds about 71,000 clones, and around 85% of those were seen once. The ten largest clones represent approximately 4.6% of the sample.

The collaborating institutions used their own protocols to collect whole blood in K2EDTA tubes. For TCRbeta analysis, collaborators shipped samples as frozen whole blood, isolated PBMCs, or DNA extracted from either of those sample types. Sequenced material: peripheral blood. Rearrangement joined TRBV11-3 to TRBJ2-7; no D gene can be assigned with confidence. The origin of this receptor is a man older than 75 with acute or convalescent COVID-19. The DNA reads as follows: TGTGCCAGCAGCTTACAACCGGAGTCCTACGAGCAGTACTTC. It is translated as CASSLQPESYEQYF.